This entry lists 16 T cell receptor beta chains sequenced from one sample in a study of long-term antiretroviral therapy in people with HIV. At the survey level, the v3.0 immunoSEQ assay was run. This table comes from immunoSEQ multiplex PCR, and its TCRdb copy is limited to in-frame clones, with some not included. The sample includes tens of thousands of clones, 90% to 95% of them seen just once. This specimen was unsorted PBMCs, taken 4.1 years after starting antiretroviral therapy. The receptors derive from a woman between 45 and 65 years old with HIV.

V gene TRBV5-4 combines with J gene TRBJ2-7, with D possibly matching TRBD1 (6 bases). Germline CDR1 SGHNT, CDR2 YYREEE (reference sequence). This CDR3 region has 15 residues. The ends were cut back, 4 bases at V and 7 bases at J, with 21 bases in the middle. CDR3 sequence (DNA): TGTGCCAGCAGCCTGACAGGACAGATAGTACGAGAGCAGTACTTC. It codes for CASSLTGQIVREQYF.

This clone was observed a single time. V gene TRBV18 combines with J gene TRBJ1-1; D is unclear. Germline V lookup: CDR1 KGHSH, CDR2 LQKENI. The CDR3 spans 14 residues. The germline V and J ends were trimmed by 2 bases and 6 bases, with 13 bases remaining between them. The CDR3 sequence is CASSPGEGSAEAFF. The CDR3 region has the DNA TGTGCCAGCTCACCAGGGGAGGGTAGCGCTGAAGCTTTCTTT.

V is TRBV7-3 and J is TRBJ1-4; possible D gene TRBD1, 5 bases. Looked up from germline, CDR1 is SGHTA and CDR2 is FQGTGA. This CDR3 is 13 amino acids long. Trimming left V 0 bases short and J 8 bases short, with 7 bases between. The CDR3 region is CASSLTRGEKLFF. The CDR3 DNA is TGTGCCAGCAGCTTAACCCGGGGGGAAAAACTGTTTTTT.

The gene calls are TRBV11-3 and TRBJ2-1; possibly TRBD1 or TRBD2 for D (5 bases each). The germline gives CDR1 SGHNT, CDR2 YENEEA. V lost 0 bases to trimming and J lost 7 bases, with 19 bases between them. CDR3 length: 17 residues. CDR3 region: CASSLERGVGVGNEQFF. CDR3 DNA: TGTGCCAGCAGCTTAGAACGAGGGGTGGGGGTAGGAAATGAGCAGTTCTTC.

On this clone itself: One end of the junction varies from germline; a read error may be responsible. This chain links TRBV6-1 with TRBJ2-3; D may be TRBD1 (5 bases). CDR3 length: 15 residues. Germline V gene sequence: CDR1 MNHNS, CDR2 SASEGT. CDR3 nucleotides: TGTGCCAGCAGCGAAGGGTCAGGGTACACAGATACGCAGTATTTT. Residues: CASSEGSGYTDTQYF.

This chain connects TRBV5-5 to TRBJ1-5; 8 nucleotides line up with TRBD1. This CDR3 has 16 residues. The J segment lost 1 base and the V segment lost 0 bases, leaving 3 bases of the junction unmatched. In germline, CDR1 is SGHKS, CDR2 YYEKEE (reference sequence). The CDR3 sequence: CASSLGTGRSNQPQHF. The CDR3 bases are TGTGCCAGCAGCTTGGGGACAGGGAGGAGCAATCAGCCCCAGCATTTT.

V and J are TRBV9 and TRBJ2-7; TRBD1 aligns across 7 bases. The ends lost 3 bases at V and 0 bases at J; junction bases unmatched: 3. Germline loops: CDR1 SGDLS, CDR2 YYNGEE. The CDR3 sequence is 14 residues long. Here the CDR3 reads CASSATGTSYEQYF. Here the CDR3 DNA reads TGTGCCAGCAGCGCGACAGGGACCTCCTACGAGCAGTACTTC.

The chain has TRBV19 and TRBJ2-7, with TRBD2 matching 11 bases. Per the germline V gene, CDR1 is LNHDA and CDR2 is SQIVND (reference sequence). The CDR3 is 16 amino acids. V dropped 5 bases and J dropped 4; count of bases not matched to a gene: 10. The CDR3 DNA reads TGTGCCAGTAGTTTCGGACTAGCGGGTAATAATTACGAGCAGTACTTC. This translates into CASSFGLAGNNYEQYF.

The rearrangement uses TRBV10-1 and TRBJ2-6; 10 bases agree with TRBD1. From germline, CDR1 is WNHNN and CDR2 SYGVQD (reference sequence). The CDR3 contains 18 residues. The ends lost 0 bases at V and 1 base at J; junction bases unmatched: 3. The CDR3 region has the DNA TGCGCCAGCAGTGAGTCGGGGGACAGGGGTTCTGGGGCCAACGTCCTGACTTTC. Protein sequence: CASSESGDRGSGANVLTF.

This sequence joins TRBV4-1 and TRBJ2-5; D perhaps matches TRBD2 (6 bases). The CDR3 has 17 amino acids. Germline CDR1 MGHRA, CDR2 YSYEKL. Trimming left V 4 bases short and J 2 bases short, with 20 bases between. The CDR3 protein is CASSLWGVGSRQETQYF. In DNA, the CDR3 is TGCGCCAGCAGCCTCTGGGGCGTCGGGAGTCGTCAAGAGACCCAGTACTTC.

This clone was picked up one time. This chain links TRBV15 with TRBJ1-5; a possible D gene is TRBD1 (5 bases). This CDR3 spans 14 amino acids. Deletions cut 6 bases from V and 7 bases from J, with 16 bases between. Germline V gene lookup returns CDR1 LNHNV and CDR2 YYDKDF (reference sequence). DNA for the CDR3: TGTGCCACCAGAGTGGGGGGGGTGGGGCAGCCCCAGCATTTT. Its protein is CATRVGGVGQPQHF.

CDR3 in DNA: TGTGCCAGCCGCTCCTCTGGGGCCAACGTCCTGACTTTC. Its translation: CASRSSGANVLTF. J is TRBJ2-6 and V is TRBV18; D is unclear. Trimming removed 8 bases at V and 0 bases at J, with 5 bases between. CDR1 and CDR2 from the germline V gene are KGHSH and LQKENI. The CDR3 is 13 residues long. The full variable domain, in which reference TRBV18 and TRBJ2-6 provide the parts outside the CDR3, is NAGVMQNPRHLVRRRGQEARLRCSPMKGHSHVYWYRQLPEEGLKFMVYLQKENIIDESGMPKERFSAEFPKEGPSILRIQQVVRGDSAAYFCASRSSGANVLTFGAGSRLTVL.

V gene TRBV9 combines with J gene TRBJ1-4, with no clear D. The CDR3 contains 14 residues. CDR1 and CDR2 from the germline V gene are SGDLS and YYNGEE. Trimming took off 0 bases at V and 4 bases at J, with 7 bases between the two ends. The CDR3 is CASSVGAVNEKLFF. The CDR3 region has the DNA TGTGCCAGCAGCGTAGGGGCAGTTAATGAAAAACTGTTTTTT.

The chain combines TRBV6-5 with TRBJ2-5; 7 bases map to TRBD2. CDR1 is MNHEY and CDR2 is SVGAGI in the germline V gene. The CDR3 is made up of 13 amino acids. V lost 2 bases and J lost 5; bases outside the gene matches: 2. CDR3 nucleotide sequence: TGTGCCAGCAGTTACAGGGAGGGGGAGACCCAGTACTTC. This sequence encodes CASSYREGETQYF.

CDR3 sequence reads: CASSPGQGSSTDTQYF. CDR3 coding DNA: TGCGCCAGCAGCCCGGGACAGGGGTCTAGTACAGATACGCAGTATTTT. The chain combines TRBV5-1 with TRBJ2-3; 10 bases map to TRBD1. Trimming cost V 4 bases and J 3 bases; bases outside gene matches: 8. Germline assignment: CDR1 SGHRS and CDR2 YFSETQ. The CDR3 has 16 amino acids.

V gene TRBV2 combines with J gene TRBJ2-3; D may be TRBD2 (6 bases). Germline V CDR1 and CDR2: SNHLY, FYNNEI. V lost 4 bases and J lost 6, with 17 bases in between. This CDR3 is 15 amino acids long. CDR3 sequence: CASSAGLKGKDTQYF. For the CDR3, the DNA is TGTGCCAGCAGTGCGGGACTCAAGGGGAAGGATACGCAGTATTTT.